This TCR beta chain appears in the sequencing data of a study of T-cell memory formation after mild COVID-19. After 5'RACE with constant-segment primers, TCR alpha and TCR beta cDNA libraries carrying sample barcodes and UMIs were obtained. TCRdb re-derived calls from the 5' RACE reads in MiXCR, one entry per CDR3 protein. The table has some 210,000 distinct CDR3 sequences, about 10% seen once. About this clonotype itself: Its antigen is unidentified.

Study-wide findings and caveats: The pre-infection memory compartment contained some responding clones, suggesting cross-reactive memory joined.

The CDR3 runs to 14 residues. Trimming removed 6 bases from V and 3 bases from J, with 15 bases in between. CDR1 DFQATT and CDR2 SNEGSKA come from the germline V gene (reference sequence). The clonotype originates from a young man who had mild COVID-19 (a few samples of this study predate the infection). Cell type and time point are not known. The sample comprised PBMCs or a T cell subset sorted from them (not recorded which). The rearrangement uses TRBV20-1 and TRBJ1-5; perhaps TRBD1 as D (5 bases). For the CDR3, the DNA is TGCAGTGCAGGGACGGCCTCCTACAATCAGCCCCAGCATTTT. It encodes CSAGTASYNQPQHF.